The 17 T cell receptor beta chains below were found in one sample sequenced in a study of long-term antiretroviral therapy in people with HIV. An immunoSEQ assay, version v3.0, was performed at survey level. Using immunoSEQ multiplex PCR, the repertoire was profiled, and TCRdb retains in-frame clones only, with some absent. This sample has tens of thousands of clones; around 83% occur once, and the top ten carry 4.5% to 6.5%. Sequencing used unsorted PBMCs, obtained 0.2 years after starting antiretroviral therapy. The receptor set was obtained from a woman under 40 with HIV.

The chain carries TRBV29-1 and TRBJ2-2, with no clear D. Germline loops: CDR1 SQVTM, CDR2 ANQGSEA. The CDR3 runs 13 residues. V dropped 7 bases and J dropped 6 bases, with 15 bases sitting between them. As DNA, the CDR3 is TGCAGCGATTCTGGGCCTGGCTCCGGGGAGCTGTTTTTT. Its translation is CSDSGPGSGELFF.

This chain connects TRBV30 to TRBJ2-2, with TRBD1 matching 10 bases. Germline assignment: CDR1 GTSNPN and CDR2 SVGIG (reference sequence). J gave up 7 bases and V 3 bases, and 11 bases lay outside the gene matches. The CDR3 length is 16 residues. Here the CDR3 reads CAWSVTGTGDGGELFF. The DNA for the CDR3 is TGTGCCTGGAGCGTAACCGGGACAGGGGATGGCGGGGAGCTGTTTTTT.

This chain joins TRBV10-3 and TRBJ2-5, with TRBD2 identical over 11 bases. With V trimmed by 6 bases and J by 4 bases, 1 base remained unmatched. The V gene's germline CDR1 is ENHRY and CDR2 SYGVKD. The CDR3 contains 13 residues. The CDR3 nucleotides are TGTGCCATCAGGGGGACTAGCGGAGAGACCCAGTACTTC. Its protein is CAIRGTSGETQYF.

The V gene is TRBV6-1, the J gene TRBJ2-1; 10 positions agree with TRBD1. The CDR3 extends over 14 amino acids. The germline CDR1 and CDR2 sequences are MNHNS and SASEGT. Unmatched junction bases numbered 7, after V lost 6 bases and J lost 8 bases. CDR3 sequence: CASSPMGQGYEQFF. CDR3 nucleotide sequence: TGTGCCAGCAGCCCAATGGGACAGGGGTATGAGCAGTTCTTC.

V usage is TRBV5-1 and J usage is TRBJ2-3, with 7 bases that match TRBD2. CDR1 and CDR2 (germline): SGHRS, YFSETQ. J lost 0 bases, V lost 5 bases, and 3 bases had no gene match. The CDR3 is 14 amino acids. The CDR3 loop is CASRDGGSTDTQYF. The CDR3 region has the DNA TGCGCCAGCAGGGACGGGGGGAGCACAGATACGCAGTATTTT.

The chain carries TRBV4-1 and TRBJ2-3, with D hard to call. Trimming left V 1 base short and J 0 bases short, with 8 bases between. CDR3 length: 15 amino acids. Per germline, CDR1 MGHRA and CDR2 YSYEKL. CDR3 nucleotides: TGCGCCAGCAGCCAAGTTCACGGAAGCACAGATACGCAGTATTTT. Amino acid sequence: CASSQVHGSTDTQYF.

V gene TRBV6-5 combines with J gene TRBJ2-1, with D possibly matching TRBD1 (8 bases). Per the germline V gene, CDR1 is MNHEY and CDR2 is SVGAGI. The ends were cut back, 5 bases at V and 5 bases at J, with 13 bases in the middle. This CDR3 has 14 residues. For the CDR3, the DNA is TGTGCCAGCAGTCAACAGGGGGGGAACAATGAGCAGTTCTTC. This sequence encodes CASSQQGGNNEQFF.

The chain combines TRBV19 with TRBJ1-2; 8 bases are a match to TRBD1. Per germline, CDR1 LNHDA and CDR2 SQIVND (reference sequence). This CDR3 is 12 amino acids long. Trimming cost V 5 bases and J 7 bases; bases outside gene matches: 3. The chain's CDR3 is CASSLRGPGYTF. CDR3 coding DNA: TGTGCCAGTAGTCTCAGGGGGCCTGGCTACACCTTC. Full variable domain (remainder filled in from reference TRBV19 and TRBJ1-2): DGGITQSPKYLFRKEGQNVTLSCEQNLNHDAMYWYRQDPGQGLRLIYYSQIVNDFQKGDIAEGYSVSREKKESFPLTVTSAQKNPTAFYLCASSLRGPGYTFGSGTRLTVV.

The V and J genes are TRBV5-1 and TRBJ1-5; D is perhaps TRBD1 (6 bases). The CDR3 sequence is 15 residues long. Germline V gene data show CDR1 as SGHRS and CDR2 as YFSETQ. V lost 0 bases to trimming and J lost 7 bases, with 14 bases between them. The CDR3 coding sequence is TGCGCCAGCAGCTTGGAGGTGGGGGGCGGCCAGCCCCAGCATTTT. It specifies CASSLEVGGGQPQHF.

The CDR3 DNA sequence: TGCGCCAGCAGCTTGCAGGGCCGCGAGACCCAGTACTTC. This sequence encodes CASSLQGRETQYF. The chain joins TRBV5-1 to TRBJ2-5; the D gene is possibly TRBD1 (5 bases). CDR1 is SGHRS, CDR2 YFSETQ, per germline. Trimming took 1 base from V and 5 from J, leaving 9 bases between them. The CDR3 is made up of 13 amino acids.

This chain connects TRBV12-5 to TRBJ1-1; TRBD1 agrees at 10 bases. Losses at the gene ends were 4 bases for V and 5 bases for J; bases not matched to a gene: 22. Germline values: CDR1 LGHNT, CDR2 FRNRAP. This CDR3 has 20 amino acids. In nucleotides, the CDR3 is TGTGCTAGTGGTTGGACAGGGGGATACCAACCCAGAGAAGGGAGTACTGAAGCTTTCTTT. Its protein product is CASGWTGGYQPREGSTEAFF.

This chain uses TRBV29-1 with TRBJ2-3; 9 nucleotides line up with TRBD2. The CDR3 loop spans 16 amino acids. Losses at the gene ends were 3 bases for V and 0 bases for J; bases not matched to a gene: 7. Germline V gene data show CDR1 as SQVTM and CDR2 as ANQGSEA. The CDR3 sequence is CSVDGGAGGSTDTQYF. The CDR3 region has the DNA TGCAGCGTTGACGGAGGGGCGGGGGGGAGCACAGATACGCAGTATTTT.

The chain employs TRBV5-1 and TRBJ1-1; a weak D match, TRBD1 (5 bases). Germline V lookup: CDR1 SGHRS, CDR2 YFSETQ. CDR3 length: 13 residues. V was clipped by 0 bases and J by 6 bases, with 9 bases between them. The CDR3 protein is CASSLAQGPEAFF. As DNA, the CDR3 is TGCGCCAGCAGCTTGGCTCAGGGTCCTGAAGCTTTCTTT.

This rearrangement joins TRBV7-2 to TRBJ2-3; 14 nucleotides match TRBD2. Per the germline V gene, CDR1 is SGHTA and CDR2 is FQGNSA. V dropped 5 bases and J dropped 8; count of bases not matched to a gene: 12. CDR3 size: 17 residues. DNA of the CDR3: TGTGCCAGCAGCCTACGACTAGCGGGGGGGTTCACGTCTACGCAGTATTTT. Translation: CASSLRLAGGFTSTQYF.

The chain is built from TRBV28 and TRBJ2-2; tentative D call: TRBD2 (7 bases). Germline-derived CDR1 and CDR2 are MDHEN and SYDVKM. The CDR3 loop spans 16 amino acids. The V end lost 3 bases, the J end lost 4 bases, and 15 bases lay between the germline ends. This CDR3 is CASSFAGAVLTGELFF. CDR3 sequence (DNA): TGTGCCAGCAGTTTCGCGGGGGCGGTTCTCACCGGGGAGCTGTTTTTT.

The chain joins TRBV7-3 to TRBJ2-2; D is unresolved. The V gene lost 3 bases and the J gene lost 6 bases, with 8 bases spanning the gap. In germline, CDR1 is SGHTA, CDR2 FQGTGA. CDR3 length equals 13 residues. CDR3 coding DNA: TGTGCCAGCAGCTTGAGCACCCCCGGGGAGCTGTTTTTT. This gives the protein CASSLSTPGELFF.

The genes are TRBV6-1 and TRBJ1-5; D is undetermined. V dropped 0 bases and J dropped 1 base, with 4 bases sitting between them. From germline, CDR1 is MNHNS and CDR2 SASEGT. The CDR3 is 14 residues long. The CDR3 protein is CASSEAASNQPQHF. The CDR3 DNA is TGTGCCAGCAGTGAAGCTGCAAGCAATCAGCCCCAGCATTTT.